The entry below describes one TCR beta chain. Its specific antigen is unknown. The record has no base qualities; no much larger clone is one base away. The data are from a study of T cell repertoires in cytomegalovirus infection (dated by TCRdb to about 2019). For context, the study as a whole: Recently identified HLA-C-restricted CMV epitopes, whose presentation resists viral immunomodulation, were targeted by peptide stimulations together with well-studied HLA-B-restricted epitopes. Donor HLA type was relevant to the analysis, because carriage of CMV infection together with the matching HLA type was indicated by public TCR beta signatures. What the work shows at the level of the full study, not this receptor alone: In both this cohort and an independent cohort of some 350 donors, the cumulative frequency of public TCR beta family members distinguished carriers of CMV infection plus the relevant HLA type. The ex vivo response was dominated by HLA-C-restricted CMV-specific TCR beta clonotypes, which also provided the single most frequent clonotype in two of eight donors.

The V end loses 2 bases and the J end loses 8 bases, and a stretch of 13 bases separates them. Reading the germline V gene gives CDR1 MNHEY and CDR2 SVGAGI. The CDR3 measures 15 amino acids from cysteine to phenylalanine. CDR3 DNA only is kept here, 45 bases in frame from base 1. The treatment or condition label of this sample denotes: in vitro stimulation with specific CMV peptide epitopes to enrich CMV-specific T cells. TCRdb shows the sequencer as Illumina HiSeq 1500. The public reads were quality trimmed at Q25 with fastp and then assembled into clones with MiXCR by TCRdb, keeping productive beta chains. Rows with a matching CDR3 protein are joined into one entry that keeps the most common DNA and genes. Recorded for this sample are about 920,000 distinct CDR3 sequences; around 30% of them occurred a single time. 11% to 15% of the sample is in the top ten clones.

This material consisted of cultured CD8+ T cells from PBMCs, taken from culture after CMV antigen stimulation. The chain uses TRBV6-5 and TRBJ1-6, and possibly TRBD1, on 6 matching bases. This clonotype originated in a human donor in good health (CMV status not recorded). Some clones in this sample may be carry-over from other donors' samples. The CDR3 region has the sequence CASSYGDTADSPLHF. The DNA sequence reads TGTGCCAGCAGTTACGGGGACACCGCCGATTCACCCCTCCACTTT.